The rows below give T cell receptor beta chains drawn from one sample of a study of T cell changes during pregnancy in multiple sclerosis. Assay used: immunoSEQ multiplex PCR; TCRdb lists only in-frame clones, some missing. Of roughly 59,000 clones listed, approximately 93% are singletons. The material was CD8+ T cells from peripheral blood mononuclear cells, obtained in the second trimester of pregnancy. The receptor source for this set is a female donor with multiple sclerosis, enrolled in a pregnancy study. The conserved cysteine and the conserved F or W are not part of the CDR3 here. Size values are once, few and many counts, or a class for expanded clones, and some rows have none.

clone size: .; V gene: TRBV19; J gene: TRBJ2-7; CDR3 length: 12; CDR3 protein: ASSFGTGSYEQY
clone size: once; V gene: TRBV9; J gene: TRBJ2-3; CDR3 length: 15; CDR3 protein: ASSVEDWTWSTDTQY
clone size: .; V gene: TRBV19; J gene: TRBJ2-7; CDR3 length: 9; CDR3 protein: ASSPRDEQY
clone size: .; V gene: TRBV5-6; J gene: TRBJ2-2; CDR3 length: 14; CDR3 protein: ASSLGLAGNTGELF
clone size: .; V gene: TRBV11-2; J gene: TRBJ2-3; CDR3 length: 14; CDR3 protein: ASSSNSGSKPDTQY
clone size: .; V gene: TRBV27; J gene: TRBJ2-1; CDR3 length: 14; CDR3 protein: ASTPLGTRSWDEQF
clone size: .; V gene: TRBV7-9; J gene: TRBJ2-7; CDR3 length: 12; CDR3 protein: ASSNSTGYYEQY
clone size: .; V gene: TRBV4-3; J gene: TRBJ2-5; CDR3 length: 13; CDR3 protein: ASSQVPSAGETQY
clone size: .; V gene: TRBV5-8; J gene: TRBJ1-3; CDR3 length: 13; CDR3 protein: ASSLQRTGGHTIY
clone size: .; V gene: TRBV6-1; J gene: TRBJ2-1; CDR3 length: 16; CDR3 protein: ASSGGTGAFSSYNEQF
clone size: .; V gene: TRBV7-6; J gene: TRBJ2-1; CDR3 length: 14; CDR3 protein: ASSFGHADSYNEQF
clone size: .; V gene: TRBV5-4; J gene: TRBJ1-2; CDR3 length: 12; CDR3 protein: ASSFKRPVGGYT
clone size: .; V gene: TRBV27; J gene: TRBJ2-1; CDR3 length: 12; CDR3 protein: ASSRDSGYNEQF
clone size: .; V gene: TRBV6-6; J gene: TRBJ2-7; CDR3 length: 9; CDR3 protein: ASSTGYEQY
clone size: .; V gene: TRBV7-2; J gene: TRBJ2-7; CDR3 length: 17; CDR3 protein: ASSLVPLPGTSGSYEQY
clone size: .; V gene: TRBV7-9; J gene: TRBJ2-7; CDR3 length: 11; CDR3 protein: ASRPGSTYEQY
clone size: .; V gene: TRBV10-3; J gene: TRBJ2-7; CDR3 length: 13; CDR3 protein: AISEGGLAAYEQY
clone size: .; V gene: TRBV9; J gene: TRBJ2-7; CDR3 length: 12; CDR3 protein: ASSVASGRYEQY
clone size: .; V gene: TRBV27; J gene: TRBJ2-3; CDR3 length: 13; CDR3 protein: ASAPQVLGTDTQY
clone size: .; V gene: TRBV5-8; J gene: TRBJ1-5; CDR3 length: 14; CDR3 protein: ASSPGQGVRNQPQH
clone size: .; V gene: TRBV10-3; J gene: TRBJ2-7; CDR3 length: 11; CDR3 protein: AIGRLVAYEQY
clone size: .; V gene: TRBV27; J gene: TRBJ2-5; CDR3 length: 10; CDR3 protein: ASSLPGETQY
clone size: .; V gene: TRBV27; J gene: TRBJ2-5; CDR3 length: 15; CDR3 protein: ASSLLGWGSGKETQY
clone size: .; V gene: TRBV7-9; J gene: TRBJ1-2; CDR3 length: 10; CDR3 protein: ASSVDRGGYT
clone size: .; V gene: TRBV7-3; J gene: TRBJ2-3; CDR3 length: 18; CDR3 protein: ASSLRSEASGRTYTDTQY
clone size: .; V gene: TRBV9; J gene: TRBJ2-2; CDR3 length: 17; CDR3 protein: ASSVATPGLAEHTGELF
clone size: .; V gene: TRBV7-9; J gene: TRBJ2-7; CDR3 length: 13; CDR3 protein: ASSLVTGLFYEQY
clone size: once; V gene: TRBV19; J gene: TRBJ2-1; CDR3 length: 15; CDR3 protein: ASSIDPSGSSYNEQF
clone size: .; V gene: TRBV4-3; J gene: TRBJ2-3; CDR3 length: 15; CDR3 protein: ASSQNSGGGGTDTQY
clone size: .; V gene: TRBV27; J gene: TRBJ2-3; CDR3 length: 14; CDR3 protein: ASSSGLAGDTDTQY
clone size: .; V gene: TRBV28; J gene: TRBJ1-3; CDR3 length: 12; CDR3 protein: ASSLSGTGNTIY
clone size: .; V gene: TRBV9; J gene: TRBJ2-3; CDR3 length: 16; CDR3 protein: ASSVGTGVAGFTDTQY
clone size: once; V gene: TRBV29-1; J gene: TRBJ2-5; CDR3 length: 12; CDR3 protein: SVPPGLGQETQY
clone size: .; V gene: TRBV11-3; J gene: TRBJ1-2; CDR3 length: 14; CDR3 protein: ASSLWGQGVNYGYT
clone size: .; V gene: TRBV19; J gene: TRBJ1-2; CDR3 length: 10; CDR3 protein: ASRGTGTGYT
clone size: once; V gene: TRBV5-6; J gene: TRBJ2-1; CDR3 length: 11; CDR3 protein: ASSFSGNNEQF
clone size: .; V gene: TRBV6-1; J gene: TRBJ2-7; CDR3 length: 13; CDR3 protein: ASSEEDSGSYEQY
clone size: .; V gene: TRBV19; J gene: TRBJ2-5; CDR3 length: 14; CDR3 protein: ASSIWVGAVQETQY
clone size: .; V gene: TRBV27; J gene: TRBJ1-1; CDR3 length: 13; CDR3 protein: ASSSPGQGRTEAF
clone size: once; V gene: TRBV7-9; J gene: TRBJ2-1; CDR3 length: 15; CDR3 protein: ASSSRLATHSYNEQF
clone size: .; V gene: TRBV5-5; J gene: TRBJ2-1; CDR3 length: 12; CDR3 protein: ASSFSGTYNEQF
clone size: .; V gene: TRBV4-1; J gene: TRBJ2-7; CDR3 length: 14; CDR3 protein: ASSQDGGAFSYEQY
clone size: .; V gene: TRBV19; J gene: TRBJ2-2; CDR3 length: 14; CDR3 protein: ASSIDGTGGTGELF
clone size: .; V gene: TRBV5-1; J gene: TRBJ1-2; CDR3 length: 12; CDR3 protein: ASSLAGQGAGYT
clone size: .; V gene: TRBV19; J gene: TRBJ2-3; CDR3 length: 12; CDR3 protein: ASSRSTGADTQY
clone size: .; V gene: TRBV30; J gene: TRBJ2-1; CDR3 length: 13; CDR3 protein: AWKVLSGGYNEQF
clone size: .; V gene: TRBV5-1; J gene: TRBJ1-2; CDR3 length: 13; CDR3 protein: ASSLEPTPAGGYT
clone size: .; V gene: TRBV4-3; J gene: TRBJ2-7; CDR3 length: 14; CDR3 protein: ASSQGTGTGSYEQY
clone size: once; V gene: TRBV11-2; J gene: TRBJ2-3; CDR3 length: 13; CDR3 protein: ASSLVRMRTDTQY
clone size: .; V gene: TRBV25-1; J gene: TRBJ2-1; CDR3 length: 10; CDR3 protein: AASDPYNEQF